One sample yielded the 8 T cell receptor beta chains listed below, sequenced in a study of T cell responses to AZD1222 COVID-19 vaccine. Libraries were prepared by immunoSEQ multiplex PCR; TCRdb keeps only in-frame clonotypes and omits some of them. Here the sample spans roughly 120,000 clones, around 83% being singletons. Source: peripheral blood, taken on day 0 of AZD1222 vaccination. The receptors here all came from an adult in good health.

The V and J genes are TRBV19 and TRBJ1-4; 7 nucleotides line up with TRBD1. The CDR3 consists of 17 residues. CDR1 LNHDA and CDR2 SQIVND come from the germline V gene (reference sequence). V trimming: 1 base; J trimming: 11 bases; junction bases outside the gene matches: 16. The CDR3 DNA reads as TGTGCCAGTAGTATAGTCGCGGGACAGTCATCCCGAGACAAACTGTTTTTT. It is translated as CASSIVAGQSSRDKLFF. The full variable domain, completed using reference TRBV19 and TRBJ1-4, is DGGITQSPKYLFRKEGQNVTLSCEQNLNHDAMYWYRQDPGQGLRLIYYSQIVNDFQKGDIAEGYSVSREKKESFPLTVTSAQKNPTAFYLCASSIVAGQSSRDKLFFGSGTQLSVL.

The chain uses TRBV7-9 and TRBJ1-5, with D possibly TRBD1 on 6 matching bases. The CDR3 extends over 14 amino acids. Trimming cost V 0 bases and J 10 bases, with 13 bases left between them. The germline V gene has CDR1 SEHNR and CDR2 FQNEAQ (reference sequence). The DNA of the CDR3 is TGTGCCAGCAGCTTAGCGCTACAGGACAGCCCCCAGCATTTT. Encoded protein: CASSLALQDSPQHF.

This sequence joins TRBV28 and TRBJ1-2; TRBD1 matches at 11 bases. CDR1 and CDR2 from the germline V gene are MDHEN and SYDVKM. Unmatched junction bases numbered 5, after V lost 4 bases and J lost 4 bases. The CDR3 length is 15 residues. Here the CDR3 reads CASSSSGTGGYGYTF. The DNA of the CDR3 is TGTGCCAGCAGTTCATCCGGGACAGGGGGCTATGGCTACACCTTC.

The gene calls are TRBV6-1 and TRBJ1-2, with a possible D match to TRBD1 (6 bases). With 2 bases removed from V and 5 bases from J, the gap between germline ends came to 18 bases. In germline, CDR1 is MNHNS, CDR2 SASEGT. The CDR3 extends over 16 amino acids. This chain's CDR3 is CASSEFGGGQRYGYTF. As DNA, the CDR3 is TGTGCCAGCAGTGAATTTGGCGGGGGCCAGCGGTATGGCTACACCTTC.

V usage is TRBV7-9 and J usage is TRBJ1-6; D not resolved. This CDR3 has 14 amino acids. From germline, CDR1 is SEHNR and CDR2 FQNEAQ (reference sequence). Trimming cost V 5 bases and J 7 bases, with 12 bases left between them. CDR3 DNA: TGTGCCAGCAGCCCCGTGGGAGGCAATTCACCCCTCCACTTT. Protein sequence: CASSPVGGNSPLHF. The variable domain in full, with the rest retrieved from reference TRBV7-9 and TRBJ1-6, is DTGVSQNPRHKITKRGQNVTFRCDPISEHNRLYWYRQTLGQGPEFLTYFQNEAQLEKSRLLSDRFSAERPKGSFSTLEIQRTEQGDSAMYLCASSPVGGNSPLHFGNGTRLTVT.

The gene calls are TRBV7-9 and TRBJ2-3; perhaps D is TRBD1 or TRBD2 (5 bases each). The CDR3 runs 14 residues. V was pared by 1 base and J by 8 bases, with 13 bases between. CDR1 and CDR2 (germline): SEHNR, FQNEAQ (reference sequence). The CDR3 nucleotides read TGTGCCAGCAGCTTAGGTGAGGGGATCGGTACGCAGTATTTT. This sequence encodes CASSLGEGIGTQYF.

The J gene is TRBJ2-5, the V gene TRBV19; tentative D call: TRBD2 (6 bases). The ends were cut back, 5 bases at V and 5 bases at J, with 15 bases in the middle. CDR3 size: 14 residues. CDR1 and CDR2 (germline): LNHDA, SQIVND (reference sequence). CDR3 sequence: CASSQQAGRETQYF. The CDR3, as DNA: TGTGCCAGTAGTCAGCAGGCAGGGAGGGAGACCCAGTACTTC.

This sequence joins TRBV5-8 and TRBJ1-3; no clear D. The ends were cut back, 4 bases at V and 2 bases at J, with 16 bases in the middle. Germline assignment: CDR1 SGHTS and CDR2 YDEGEE. The CDR3 loop spans 16 amino acids. Here the CDR3 DNA reads TGTGCCAGCAGCCGTGGACCTCGGGGAGCTGGAAACACCATATATTTT. Encoded protein: CASSRGPRGAGNTIYF.